The present entry profiles one T cell receptor (beta chain) with its context. Its antigen is unknown. Other DNA sequences within the sample encode an identical CDR3. The donors gave bone marrow, and they were healthy. The sample comes from a study of cytomegalovirus exposure and HLA in healthy donors. Study outcomes and limitations: Cytomegalovirus association was listed for 150 to 200 TCR beta chains. A cluster of highly shared sequence variants was likely a sequencing artifact. Follow-up analysis later connected one missense variant in DCLRE1C with trimming of TCR beta V- and J-genes.

The study ran its PCR with 60 Vbeta and 13 Jbeta primers. Measured with immunoSEQ multiplex PCR; TCRdb has only the in-frame clones, and not every one. The sample yields 170,000 or so clones, roughly 80% seen once. Germline CDR1 reads SEHNR; CDR2 reads FQNEAQ (reference sequence). Trimming removed 3 bases from V and 4 bases from J, with 10 bases in between. This CDR3 has 14 residues. The sequencing input was PBMCs. The V and J genes are TRBV7-9 and TRBJ1-3; a weak D match, TRBD1 (5 bases). The TCR comes from a man aged 40-55 years in good health and CMV-seronegative. The CDR3 spells CASSLGGSGNTIYF. The CDR3 DNA follows: TGTGCCAGCAGCTTGGGGGGTTCAGGAAACACCATATATTTT.